The 10 T cell receptor beta chains given below trace back to one sample, sequenced in a study of T cell responses to AZD1222 COVID-19 vaccine. Profiling relied on immunoSEQ multiplex PCR, and the TCRdb table lists in-frame clones only, not all of them. The sample shows approximately 100,000 clones, around nine tenths of them seen only once. The sequenced sample was peripheral blood, obtained 28 days after the second dose of the MenACWY control vaccine. Receptor source: an adult who received the MenACWY meningococcal vaccine as a control.

The chain recombines TRBV6-5 with TRBJ2-7; 9 nucleotides match TRBD2. The V and J ends lost 8 bases and 6 bases, in that order; junction bases with no gene match: 8. Germline CDR1 and CDR2: MNHEY and SVGAGI. The length of the CDR3 is 13 residues. The CDR3: CASGAELAGEQYF. CDR3 DNA: TGTGCCAGCGGCGCGGAACTAGCGGGCGAGCAGTACTTC.

CDR3: CASSPDRGVLNEKLFF. The CDR3 region has the DNA TGCGCCAGCAGCCCAGACAGGGGGGTTCTTAATGAAAAACTGTTTTTT. J is TRBJ1-4 and V is TRBV4-1; 9 bases are shared with TRBD1. Germline assignment: CDR1 MGHRA and CDR2 YSYEKL. CDR3 size: 16 residues. Trimming cost V 4 bases and J 4 bases; bases outside gene matches: 7.

The chain has TRBV5-6 and TRBJ2-4; D unresolved. CDR1 and CDR2 from the germline V gene are SGHDT and YYEEEE. The V and J ends lost 3 bases and 7 bases respectively, with 17 bases between them. This CDR3 contains 15 residues. The CDR3 spells CASSSRAPLGNIQYF. The CDR3 DNA follows: TGTGCCAGCAGCTCACGGGCCCCCCTCGGGAACATTCAGTACTTC.

The chain joins TRBV6-5 to TRBJ2-5, with TRBD2 matching 7 bases. V dropped 7 bases and J dropped 5; count of bases not matched to a gene: 7. This CDR3 has 13 residues. Germline lookup yields CDR1 MNHEY and CDR2 SVGAGI. The CDR3, as DNA: TGTGCCAGCAAAGGACTAGTGGGTGAGACCCAGTACTTC. Its translation is CASKGLVGETQYF.

The chain has TRBV7-9 and TRBJ1-4, with D possibly matching TRBD1 (6 bases). The CDR3 runs 15 residues. V was pared by 1 base and J by 3 bases, with 9 bases between. The V gene's germline CDR1 is SEHNR and CDR2 FQNEAQ (reference sequence). The CDR3 coding sequence is TGTGCCAGCAGCTTAGGGGGGCGCTCTAATGAAAAACTGTTTTTT. Encoded protein: CASSLGGRSNEKLFF.

This chain joins TRBV18 and TRBJ1-1; D is possibly TRBD1 (5 bases). Trimming took off 3 bases at V and 0 bases at J, with 8 bases between the two ends. CDR1 and CDR2 from the germline V gene are KGHSH and LQKENI. The CDR3 spans 14 residues. The DNA of the CDR3 is TGTGCCAGCTCACCTCAGGGAATGAACACTGAAGCTTTCTTT. Residues: CASSPQGMNTEAFF.

The chain links TRBV9 to TRBJ1-2; D is unclear. Trimming cost V 0 bases and J 8 bases, with 11 bases left between them. This CDR3 region has 13 residues. Per germline, CDR1 SGDLS and CDR2 YYNGEE. CDR3 loop: CASSVEPGSGYTF. As DNA, the CDR3 is TGTGCCAGCAGCGTAGAACCAGGAAGCGGCTACACCTTC.

V usage is TRBV19 and J usage is TRBJ2-6, with a weak D call TRBD2 (6 bases). The V end was cut by 7 bases, the J end by 2 bases, with 12 bases between. Germline loops: CDR1 LNHDA, CDR2 SQIVND (reference sequence). The CDR3 spans 15 residues. CDR3 amino acids: CASIQGGTGANVLTF. The CDR3 region has the DNA TGTGCCAGTATTCAGGGAGGAACTGGGGCCAACGTCCTGACTTTC.

This clone was counted between two and nine times. This sequence joins TRBV18 and TRBJ2-1, with TRBD2 matching 12 bases. V shed 3 bases and J 7 bases; nucleotides not matched to a gene: 10. Germline V gene lookup returns CDR1 KGHSH and CDR2 LQKENI. This CDR3 is built from 17 residues. DNA for the CDR3: TGTGCCAGCTCACCGACTAGCGGGGGCCCGACGAGGAATGAGCAGTTCTTC. Its protein is CASSPTSGGPTRNEQFF.

A single count supports this clone. The rearrangement links TRBV28 to TRBJ1-6; 7 nucleotides match TRBD1. The germline V gene encodes CDR1 MDHEN and CDR2 SYDVKM. The V and J ends lost 2 bases and 8 bases, in that order; junction bases with no gene match: 9. The CDR3 runs 16 residues. This chain's CDR3 is CASSLPPTGYDSPLHF. In DNA form, the CDR3 reads TGTGCCAGCAGTTTACCTCCGACAGGGTATGATTCACCCCTCCACTTT.